Included here is one T cell receptor (beta chain) sequence, with context. Its target is not known. The read ends 3 residues shy of where the CDR3 ends; the end is completed using the germline J gene. Germline V CDR1 and CDR2: SGHRS, YFSETQ. This CDR3 contains 18 residues. V shed 0 bases, J shed 5 bases, and the junction held 10 bases outside the gene matches. immunoSEQ multiplex PCR used an average of around 1,100 ng genomic DNA. Method: immunoSEQ multiplex PCR; TCRdb's copy keeps in-frame clones and lacks some. The sample shows 39,000 or so clones, and 6.4% sits with its ten largest clones. This sample is part of a study of T cells in women clearing cervical HPV infection. Across the study: Case blood was drawn a median approximately 150 days after lesion detection. General study findings and limits: Cases and controls were distinguished at AUC 0.83 by richness and V genes.

Each participant carried one incident cervical HPV16 infection only. The chain joins TRBV5-1 to TRBJ2-2; 10 bases match TRBD2. The receptor was derived from a woman aged 18 to 75 with a cervical HPV16 infection that either progressed to CIN3+ or cleared (not recorded which). Sequenced: blood buffy coat. The CDR3 bases that were read are TGCGCCAGCAGCTTGGGCGCTAGCGGGAGTACAAGAACCGGGGAG. It codes for CASSLGASGSTRTGE. The full CDR3 is CASSLGASGSTRTGELFF.